Below are 23 T cell receptor beta chains sequenced from a single sample in a study of molecular identifiers for immune sequencing clone quantification. TCRdb analysed the PCR reads with MiXCR anew, one entry per CDR3 protein. The sample holds hundreds of thousands of distinct CDR3 sequences, 20% seen once. Source material: naive CD8+ T cells from blood, with Jurkat cell RNA spiked in. Subset of the sample: FACS-sorted CD8+CD4-CCR7+CD45RA+ naive T cells. The receptor source for this set is a human donor in good health. Some libraries in this study had Jurkat cell RNA spiked in.

The V gene is TRBV30, the J gene TRBJ1-2, with a possible D match to TRBD1 (5 bases). V was trimmed by 2 bases and J by 4 bases, leaving 20 bases between them. The CDR3 totals 16 residues. Germline V gene data show CDR1 as GTSNPN and CDR2 as SVGIG (reference sequence). The CDR3 sequence is CAWSPPRGRNLYGYTF. The DNA for the CDR3 is TGTGCCTGGAGTCCTCCCCGGGGCCGAAACCTCTATGGCTACACCTTC.

For this clonotype: A much larger clone differs from this one at a single base, so this may be a read error. This chain links TRBV7-9 with TRBJ2-7; 10 bases fit TRBD1. The germline V gene encodes CDR1 SEHNR and CDR2 FQNEAQ (reference sequence). This CDR3 is 14 amino acids long. CDR3 residues: CAGSGGQGSYEQYF. CDR3 coding DNA: TGTGCCGGCAGCGGGGGACAGGGGTCCTACGAGCAGTACTTC.

A note on this clonotype: A clone one base away is much larger, so this may be a read error. The J gene is TRBJ2-7, the V gene TRBV27, with TRBD2 identical over 11 bases. The CDR3 length is 14 residues. Per the germline V gene, CDR1 is MNHEY and CDR2 is SMNVEV (reference sequence). The CDR3: CASRTSGSPYEQCF. CDR3 nucleotide sequence: TGTGCCAGCAGAACTAGCGGGAGCCCCTACGAGCAGTGCTTC.

CDR3 DNA sequence: TGCAGTGCTAGAGACACCGATAGCCCCTATAGCAATCAGCCCCAGCATTTT. Translated, it gives CSARDTDSPYSNQPQHF. The rearrangement joins TRBV20-1 to TRBJ1-5; no reliable D call. CDR3 length: 17 residues. The ends were cut back, 0 bases at V and 0 bases at J, with 15 bases in the middle. Looked up from germline, CDR1 is DFQATT and CDR2 is SNEGSKA (reference sequence).

The sample holds many counts of this clonotype. The chain links TRBV6-1 to TRBJ2-3; the D is unclear. CDR1 MNHNS and CDR2 SASEGT come from the germline V gene. The CDR3 sequence is 11 residues long. Deletions cut 0 bases from V and 6 bases from J, with 1 base between. The CDR3 loop reads CASSEADTQYF. The CDR3 DNA follows: TGTGCCAGCAGTGAAGCGGATACGCAGTATTTT.

Concerning this clonotype: One base away lies a much larger clone, so this may be a sequencing read error. V gene TRBV7-2 combines with J gene TRBJ2-7; D is undetermined. Germline-derived CDR1 and CDR2 are SGHTA and FQGNSA. The CDR3 covers 13 residues. The CDR3 reads CASSQYPGYERYF. CDR3 nucleotide sequence: TGTGCCAGCAGCCAATACCCCGGCTACGAGCGGTACTTC.

The chain links TRBV24-1 to TRBJ2-1, with 7 bases fitting TRBD1. Trimming cost V 9 bases and J 4 bases; bases outside gene matches: 2. The CDR3 has 12 amino acids. Germline CDR1 reads KGHDR; CDR2 reads SFDVKD. The CDR3, as DNA: TGTGCCACCTCGGGACAGTACAATGAGCAGTTCTTC. This sequence encodes CATSGQYNEQFF.

The table lists this clonotype with a few counts. With a much larger clone just one base away, this may be a read error. The genes are TRBV30 and TRBJ2-1; D uncertain. This CDR3 has 10 residues. Germline CDR1 is GTSNPN and CDR2 is SVGIG (reference sequence). CDR3 region: CVWSVSEQFF. The CDR3 DNA reads TGTGTCTGGAGTGTGTCTGAGCAGTTCTTC.

The sample holds many counts of this clonotype. The V and J genes are TRBV10-3 and TRBJ1-1, with D perhaps TRBD1 (5 bases). Trimming left V 3 bases short and J 2 bases short, with 10 bases between. The CDR3 runs to 14 residues. Looked up from germline, CDR1 is ENHRY and CDR2 is SYGVKD. DNA of the CDR3: TGTGCCATCAGTGAAACAGGCTCTAACACTGAAGCTTTCTTT. Translated, it gives CAISETGSNTEAFF.

The sample holds many counts of this clonotype. This chain joins TRBV15 and TRBJ2-3, with D maybe TRBD1 (5 bases). The CDR3 extends over 15 amino acids. Between the trimmed V and J ends, which lost 3 bases and 6 bases, there was a span of 16 bases. Germline V gene data show CDR1 as LNHNV and CDR2 as YYDKDF (reference sequence). The CDR3 nucleotides are TGTGCCACCAGCAGTTTCGGGCAGGGCCATGATACGCAGTATTTT. Translated, it gives CATSSFGQGHDTQYF.

The sample holds many counts of this clonotype. V gene TRBV20-1 combines with J gene TRBJ2-7, with TRBD1 matching over 10 bases. There are 14 residues in the CDR3. Germline V gene sequence: CDR1 DFQATT, CDR2 SNEGSKA (reference sequence). Trimming cost V 3 bases and J 6 bases; bases outside gene matches: 8. CDR3 sequence reads: CSARLRDRGFEQYF. CDR3 nucleotides: TGCAGTGCTAGGCTCCGGGACAGGGGCTTCGAGCAGTACTTC.

This chain connects TRBV30 to TRBJ2-1, with 13 bases fitting TRBD2. The V segment lost 0 bases and the J segment 4 bases; nucleotides outside the gene matches: 6. The CDR3 is 17 residues long. Germline loops: CDR1 GTSNPN, CDR2 SVGIG (reference sequence). The CDR3 DNA reads as TGTGCCTGGAGTGTTGTGGGACTAGCGGGACCATACAATGAGCAGTTCTTC. Amino acids: CAWSVVGLAGPYNEQFF.

This clonotype was recorded many times. The CDR3 here is CASSPGTTTADTQYF. In DNA, the CDR3 is TGCGCCAGCAGCCCAGGGACTACAACAGCCGATACGCAGTATTTT. The gene calls are TRBV4-1 and TRBJ2-3; 7 bases line up with TRBD2. V dropped 4 bases and J dropped 6; count of bases not matched to a gene: 10. The CDR3 sequence is 15 residues long. Germline V gene lookup returns CDR1 MGHRA and CDR2 YSYEKL.

This clonotype turned up a few times. This chain joins TRBV7-9 and TRBJ2-1; TRBD1 agrees at 9 bases. CDR3 length: 16 residues. Trimming cost V 2 bases and J 4 bases; bases outside gene matches: 6. Germline CDR1 reads SEHNR; CDR2 reads FQNEAQ (reference sequence). The CDR3 here is CASSLNGQGRYNEQFF. As DNA, the CDR3 is TGTGCCAGCAGCTTAAACGGACAGGGGCGATACAATGAGCAGTTCTTC.

As regards this clonotype: Relative to the germline gene, one junction end is altered; a read error may explain this. This chain uses TRBV9 with TRBJ1-1; D uncertain. From germline, CDR1 is SGDLS and CDR2 YYNGEE. This CDR3 has 13 amino acids. The CDR3 nucleotides read TGTGCCGGCAGCGTAGACTTGTTCACTGAAGCTTTCTTT. This encodes CAGSVDLFTEAFF. The variable domain in full, completed from reference TRBV9 and TRBJ1-1, reads DSGVTQTPKHLITATGQRVTLRCSPRSGDLSVYWYQQSLDQGLQFLIQYYNGEERAKGNILERFSAQQFPDLHSELNLSSLELGDSALYFCAGSVDLFTEAFFGQGTRLTVV.

V and J are TRBV13 and TRBJ2-7; D perhaps matches TRBD1 (6 bases). Deletions cut 6 bases from V and 6 bases from J, with 12 bases between. The CDR3 spans 12 residues. The germline V gene encodes CDR1 PRHDT and CDR2 FYEKMQ (reference sequence). The CDR3 DNA is TGTGCCAGCAGACAGGGAAGGGGCGAGCAGTACTTC. This gives the protein CASRQGRGEQYF.

This clonotype turned up a few times. This chain joins TRBV19 and TRBJ2-7; D not certain. V was trimmed by 0 bases and J by 1 base, leaving 4 bases between them. From germline, CDR1 is LNHDA and CDR2 SQIVND (reference sequence). The CDR3 consists of 13 residues. CDR3 sequence (DNA): TGTGCCAGTAGTATAGATCATTCCTACGAGCAGTACTTC. Translating it yields CASSIDHSYEQYF.

This clonotype came up a few times. A read error is possible here, since a much larger clone lies one base away. The rearrangement joins TRBV7-9 to TRBJ2-7; no clear D gene. Germline V lookup: CDR1 SEHNR, CDR2 FQNEAQ (reference sequence). The length of the CDR3 is 14 residues. The V and J ends lost 8 bases and 2 bases respectively, with 16 bases between them. The CDR3 DNA sequence: TGTGCCAGCTGCTCCCGGACCGATACCTACGAGCAGTACTTC. It translates to CASCSRTDTYEQYF.

A few counts support this clonotype. V gene TRBV27 combines with J gene TRBJ1-2, with TRBD1 matching 8 bases. Germline V lookup: CDR1 MNHEY, CDR2 SMNVEV (reference sequence). The CDR3 consists of 15 residues. J lost 5 bases, V lost 4 bases, and 9 bases had no gene match. CDR3 in DNA: TGTGCCAGCAGTTCCCCTGGGACAGGTTTTTATGGCTACACCTTC. It encodes CASSSPGTGFYGYTF.

This clonotype has a handful of counts. The rearrangement joins TRBV10-1 to TRBJ2-2, with D possibly matching TRBD1 (8 bases). The CDR3 is 15 amino acids. Germline-derived CDR1 and CDR2 are WNHNN and SYGVQD (reference sequence). V gave up 1 base and J gave up 6 bases, with 12 bases separating them. The CDR3 nucleotides are TGCGCCAGCAGTGAGTGGACAGGGAGGGCCGGGGAGCTGTTTTTT. The encoded protein is CASSEWTGRAGELFF.

This clonotype was counted between two and nine times. V and J are TRBV12-3 or TRBV12-4 and TRBJ2-1, with TRBD2 matching 11 bases. The CDR3 has 16 residues. V shed 6 bases and J 7 bases; nucleotides not matched to a gene: 11. DNA for the CDR3: TGTGCCAGCAGGCCCAGTCTAGCGGGGGGAAGGAATGAGCAGTTCTTC. Encoded protein: CASRPSLAGGRNEQFF.

This clonotype was recorded a few times. V usage is TRBV27 and J usage is TRBJ1-5; a possible D gene is TRBD1 (5 bases). V shed 5 bases and J shed 2 bases, with 13 bases lying between them. The CDR3 loop spans 15 amino acids. The germline V gene encodes CDR1 MNHEY and CDR2 SMNVEV (reference sequence). The CDR3 protein is CASSPQVRGNQPQHF. CDR3 nucleotide sequence: TGTGCCAGCAGTCCACAGGTGAGGGGCAATCAGCCCCAGCATTTT.

This clonotype appeared a few times. V is TRBV3-1 and J is TRBJ2-2; D uncertain. The length of the CDR3 is 17 residues. Germline lookup yields CDR1 LGHDT and CDR2 YNNKEL (reference sequence). Trimming took off 1 base at V and 0 bases at J, with 12 bases between the two ends. CDR3 in DNA: TGTGCCAGCAGCCAAGTGTGGCGGACCACGAACACCGGGGAGCTGTTTTTT. This sequence encodes CASSQVWRTTNTGELFF.